The 3 T cell receptor beta chains given below trace back to one sample, sequenced in a study of blood T cell repertoires in COVID-19. Assay used: immunoSEQ multiplex PCR; TCRdb lists only in-frame clones, some missing. The sample consists of 250,000 to 300,000 clones, around 90% of them appearing once. The sample taken for sequencing was peripheral blood. The source of these receptors is a woman aged 55-69 years with COVID-19, enrolled during active disease.

This clone was seen a single time. CDR3 residues: CASSPYRDVNEQFF. The CDR3 region has the DNA TGTGCCAGCAGCCCCTACAGGGATGTCAATGAGCAGTTCTTC. V usage is TRBV14 and J usage is TRBJ2-1, with a weak D call TRBD1 (6 bases). The germline V and J ends were trimmed by 4 bases and 6 bases, with 13 bases remaining between them. CDR1 is SGHDN, CDR2 FVKESK, per germline. The CDR3 covers 14 residues.

The rearrangement links TRBV5-1 to TRBJ2-3, with 8 bases aligning to TRBD1. The germline V gene has CDR1 SGHRS and CDR2 YFSETQ. V was pared by 4 bases and J by 1 base, with 5 bases of the junction left unmatched. The CDR3 is 15 residues long. In DNA form, the CDR3 reads TGCGCCAGCAGCCCGGCGGGACAGGGCACAGATACGCAGTATTTT. It specifies CASSPAGQGTDTQYF.

The chain carries TRBV30 and TRBJ2-7; no definite D call. Trimming stripped 0 bases from V and 6 bases from J, with 6 bases between. CDR1 is GTSNPN, CDR2 SVGIG, per germline (reference sequence). This CDR3 is built from 11 residues. For the CDR3, the DNA is TGTGCCTGGAGTGTACATCGCGAGCAGTACTTC. Its protein product is CAWSVHREQYF. Combining the CDR3 with reference TRBV30 and TRBJ2-7 gives the whole variable domain SQTIHQWPATLVQPVGSPLSLECTVEGTSNPNLYWYRQAAGRGLQLLFYSVGIGQISSEVPQNLSASRPQDRQFILSSKKLLLSDSGFYLCAWSVHREQYFGPGTRLTVT.